This TCR beta chain derives from a study of T-cell memory formation after mild COVID-19. TCRdb reprocessed the 5' RACE reads via MiXCR and lists one record per CDR3 protein. The sample consists of about half a million distinct CDR3 sequences, 18% of them appearing once. Germline CDR1 and CDR2: SGHKS and YYEKEE (reference sequence). This CDR3 contains 13 residues. Trimming shortened V by 4 bases and J by 7 bases, and 14 bases separated the two germline ends. This clonotype was counted a few times. Its antigen is unidentified. Study results and caveats: Later expanders leaned CD4+, whereas day 15 to 85 contracting clones were balanced CD4/CD8. Researchers found some responding clones in pre-infection memory, a sign that cross-reactive memory joined.

This clonotype was obtained from an adult woman who had mild COVID-19 (a few samples of this study predate the infection). Cell type and time point are not known. Sequencing input: PBMCs or a T cell subset sorted from them (not recorded which). The chain carries TRBV5-5 and TRBJ1-2; possibly TRBD1 for D (6 bases). CDR3 in amino acids: CASSRQDGSGYTF. CDR3 coding DNA: TGTGCCAGCAGCCGACAGGATGGCTCTGGCTACACCTTC. Variable domain in full (rest from reference TRBV5-5 and TRBJ1-2): DAGVTQSPTHLIKTRGQQVTLRCSPISGHKSVSWYQQVLGQGPQFIFQYYEKEERGRGNFPDRFSARQFPNYSSELNVNALLLGDSALYLCASSRQDGSGYTFGSGTRLTVV.